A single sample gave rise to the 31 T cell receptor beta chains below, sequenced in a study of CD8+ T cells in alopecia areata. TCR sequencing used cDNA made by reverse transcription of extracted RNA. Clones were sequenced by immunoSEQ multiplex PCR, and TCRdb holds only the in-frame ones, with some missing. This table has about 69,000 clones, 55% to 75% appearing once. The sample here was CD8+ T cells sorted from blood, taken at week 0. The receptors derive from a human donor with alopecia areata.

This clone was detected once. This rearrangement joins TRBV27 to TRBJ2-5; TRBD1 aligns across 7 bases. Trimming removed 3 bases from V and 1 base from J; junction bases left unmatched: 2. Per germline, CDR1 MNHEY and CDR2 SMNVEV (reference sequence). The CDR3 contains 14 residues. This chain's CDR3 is CASSLDRLQETQYF. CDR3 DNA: TGTGCCAGCAGTTTGGACAGGCTCCAAGAGACCCAGTACTTC.

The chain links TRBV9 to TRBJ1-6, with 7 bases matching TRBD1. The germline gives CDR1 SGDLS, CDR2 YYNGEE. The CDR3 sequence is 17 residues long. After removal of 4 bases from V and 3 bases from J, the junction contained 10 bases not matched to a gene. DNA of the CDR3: TGTGCCAGCAGCACTAGGGACAGACTCTTCTATAATTCACCCCTCCACTTT. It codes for CASSTRDRLFYNSPLHF.

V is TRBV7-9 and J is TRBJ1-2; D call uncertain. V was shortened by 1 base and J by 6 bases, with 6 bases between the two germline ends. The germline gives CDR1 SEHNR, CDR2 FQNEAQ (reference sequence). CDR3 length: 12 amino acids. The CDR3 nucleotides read TGTGCCAGCAGCTTAGGAAGGGATGGCTACACCTTC. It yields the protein CASSLGRDGYTF.

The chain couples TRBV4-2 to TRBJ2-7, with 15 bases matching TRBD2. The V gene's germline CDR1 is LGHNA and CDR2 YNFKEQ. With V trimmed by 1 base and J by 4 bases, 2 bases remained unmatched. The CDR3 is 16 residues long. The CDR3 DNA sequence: TGTGCCAGCAGCCAAGGGACTAGCGGGGGGGCGTACGAGCAGTACTTC. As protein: CASSQGTSGGAYEQYF.

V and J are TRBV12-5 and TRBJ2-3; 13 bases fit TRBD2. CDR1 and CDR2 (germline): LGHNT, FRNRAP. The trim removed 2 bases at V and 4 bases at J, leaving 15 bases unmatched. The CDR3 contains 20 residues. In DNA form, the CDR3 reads TGTGCTAGTGGTTTGATCGCAGGCGGACTAGCGGGGGAAGGGGCAGATACGCAGTATTTT. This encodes CASGLIAGGLAGEGADTQYF.

CDR3 DNA: TGTGCCAGCAGTGAATACGGGAGGGAGTACTTC. Its translation is CASSEYGREYF. This chain connects TRBV25-1 to TRBJ2-7; 8 nucleotides match TRBD2. With V trimmed by 0 bases and J by 11 bases, 0 bases remained unmatched. The germline V gene has CDR1 MGHDK and CDR2 SYGVNS. The CDR3 is 11 amino acids.

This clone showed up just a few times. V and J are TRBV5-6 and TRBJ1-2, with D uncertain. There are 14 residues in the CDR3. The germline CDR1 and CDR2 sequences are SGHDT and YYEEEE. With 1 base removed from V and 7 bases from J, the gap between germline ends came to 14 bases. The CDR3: CASSLPQYRRGYTF. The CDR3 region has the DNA TGTGCCAGCAGCTTGCCACAGTACCGCCGTGGCTACACCTTC.

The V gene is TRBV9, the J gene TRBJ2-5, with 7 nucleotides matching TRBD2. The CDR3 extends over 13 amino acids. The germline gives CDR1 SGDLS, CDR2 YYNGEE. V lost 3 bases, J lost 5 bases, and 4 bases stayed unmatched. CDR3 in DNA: TGTGCCAGCAGCGCCGGGGAGGGGGAGACCCAGTACTTC. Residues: CASSAGEGETQYF.

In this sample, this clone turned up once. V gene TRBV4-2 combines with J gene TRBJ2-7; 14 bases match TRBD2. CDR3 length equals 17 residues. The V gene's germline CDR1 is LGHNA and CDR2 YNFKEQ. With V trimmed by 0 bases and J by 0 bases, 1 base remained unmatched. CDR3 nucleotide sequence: TGTGCCAGCAGCCAAGAAGGGACTAGCGGGAGCTCCTACGAGCAGTACTTC. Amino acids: CASSQEGTSGSSYEQYF.

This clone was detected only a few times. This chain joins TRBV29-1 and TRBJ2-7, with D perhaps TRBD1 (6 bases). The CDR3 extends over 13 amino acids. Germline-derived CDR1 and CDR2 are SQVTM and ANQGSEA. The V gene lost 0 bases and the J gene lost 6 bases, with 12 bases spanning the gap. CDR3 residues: CSVEDPTGSEQYF. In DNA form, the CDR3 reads TGCAGCGTTGAAGACCCCACAGGGAGCGAGCAGTACTTC.

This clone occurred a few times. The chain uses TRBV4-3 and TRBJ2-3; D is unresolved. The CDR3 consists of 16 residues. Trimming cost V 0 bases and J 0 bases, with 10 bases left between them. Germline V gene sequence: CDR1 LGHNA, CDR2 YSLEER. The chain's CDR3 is CASSQDRTGSTDTQYF. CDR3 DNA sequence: TGCGCCAGCAGCCAAGATCGTACCGGGAGCACAGATACGCAGTATTTT.

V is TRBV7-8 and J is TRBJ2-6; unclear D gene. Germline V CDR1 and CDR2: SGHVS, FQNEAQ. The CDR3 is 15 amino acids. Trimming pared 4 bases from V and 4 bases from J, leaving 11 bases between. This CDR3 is CASSSLTSGANVLTF. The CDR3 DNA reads TGTGCCAGCAGCTCACTGACATCCGGGGCCAACGTCCTGACTTTC. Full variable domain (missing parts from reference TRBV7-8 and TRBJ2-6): GAGVSQSPRYKVAKRGQDVALRCDPISGHVSLFWYQQALGQGPEFLTYFQNEAQLDKSGLPSDRFFAERPEGSVSTLKIQRTQQEDSAVYLCASSSLTSGANVLTFGAGSRLTVL.

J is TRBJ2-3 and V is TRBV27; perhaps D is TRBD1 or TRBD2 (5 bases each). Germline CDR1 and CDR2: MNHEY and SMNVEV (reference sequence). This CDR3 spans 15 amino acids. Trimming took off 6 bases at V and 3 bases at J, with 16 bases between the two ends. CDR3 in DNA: TGTGCCAGCAGGGATGCAGGGAGTAAGACAGATACGCAGTATTTT. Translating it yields CASRDAGSKTDTQYF.

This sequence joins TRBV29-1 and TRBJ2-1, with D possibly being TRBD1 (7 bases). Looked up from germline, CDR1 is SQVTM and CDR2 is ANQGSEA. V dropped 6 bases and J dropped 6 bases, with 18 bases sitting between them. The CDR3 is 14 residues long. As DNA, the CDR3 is TGCAGCGTGCTAACAGGGGAGGTAATCAATGAGCAGTTCTTC. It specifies CSVLTGEVINEQFF.

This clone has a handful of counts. CDR3 sequence: CSVVGTQQFF. Here the CDR3 DNA reads TGCAGCGTTGTTGGGACACAGCAGTTCTTC. The chain joins TRBV29-1 to TRBJ2-1; tentative D call: TRBD1 (6 bases). The CDR3 contains 10 residues. Trimming stripped 4 bases from V and 11 bases from J, with 9 bases between. In germline, CDR1 is SQVTM, CDR2 ANQGSEA.

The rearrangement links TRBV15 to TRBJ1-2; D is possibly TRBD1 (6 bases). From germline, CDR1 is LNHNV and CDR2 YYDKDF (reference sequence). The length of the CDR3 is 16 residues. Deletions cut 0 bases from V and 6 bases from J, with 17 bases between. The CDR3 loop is CATSREVGAHPHGYTF. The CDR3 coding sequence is TGTGCCACCAGCAGAGAGGTGGGGGCGCATCCCCATGGCTACACCTTC.

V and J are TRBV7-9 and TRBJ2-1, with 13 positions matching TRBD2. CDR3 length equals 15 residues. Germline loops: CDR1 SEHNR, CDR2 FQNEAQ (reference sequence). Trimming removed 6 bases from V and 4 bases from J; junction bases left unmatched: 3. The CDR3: CASSRLAGGYNEQFF. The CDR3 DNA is TGTGCCAGCAGTCGACTAGCGGGGGGATACAATGAGCAGTTCTTC. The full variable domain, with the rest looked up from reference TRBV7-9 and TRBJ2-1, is DTGVSQNPRHKITKRGQNVTFRCDPISEHNRLYWYRQTLGQGPEFLTYFQNEAQLEKSRLLSDRFSAERPKGSFSTLEIQRTEQGDSAMYLCASSRLAGGYNEQFFGPGTRLTVL.

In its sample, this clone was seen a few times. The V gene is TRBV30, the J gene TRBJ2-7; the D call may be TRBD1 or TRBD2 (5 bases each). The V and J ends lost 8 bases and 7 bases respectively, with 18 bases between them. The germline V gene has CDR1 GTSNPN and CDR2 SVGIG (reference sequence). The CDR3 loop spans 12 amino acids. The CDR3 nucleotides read TGTGCCGGGGAGACGGGGACCGTGGAGCAGTACTTC. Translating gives CAGETGTVEQYF.

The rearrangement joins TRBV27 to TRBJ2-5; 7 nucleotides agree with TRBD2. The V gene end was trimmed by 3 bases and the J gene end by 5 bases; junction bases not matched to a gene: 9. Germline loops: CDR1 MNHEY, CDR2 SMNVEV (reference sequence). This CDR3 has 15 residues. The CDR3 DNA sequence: TGTGCCAGCAGTTTGTTCGCGGGAGCGGGGGAGACCCAGTACTTC. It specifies CASSLFAGAGETQYF.

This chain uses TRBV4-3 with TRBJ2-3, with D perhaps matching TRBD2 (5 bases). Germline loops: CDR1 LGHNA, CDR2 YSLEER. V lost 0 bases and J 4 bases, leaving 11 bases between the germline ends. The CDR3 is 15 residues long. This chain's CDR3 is CASSQEASSPDTQYF. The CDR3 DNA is TGCGCCAGCAGCCAAGAAGCTAGCAGCCCAGATACGCAGTATTTT.

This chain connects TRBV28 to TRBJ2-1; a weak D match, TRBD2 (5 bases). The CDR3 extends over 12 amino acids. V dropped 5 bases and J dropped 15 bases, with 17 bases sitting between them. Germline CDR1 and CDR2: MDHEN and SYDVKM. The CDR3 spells CASSPGSTPVFF. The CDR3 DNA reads TGTGCCAGCAGTCCGGGGTCTACCCCGGTGTTCTTC. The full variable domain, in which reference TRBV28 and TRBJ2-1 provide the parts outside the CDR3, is DVKVTQSSRYLVKRTGEKVFLECVQDMDHENMFWYRQDPGLGLRLIYFSYDVKMKEKGDIPEGYSVSREKKERFSLILESASTNQTSMYLCASSPGSTPVFFGPGTRLTVL.

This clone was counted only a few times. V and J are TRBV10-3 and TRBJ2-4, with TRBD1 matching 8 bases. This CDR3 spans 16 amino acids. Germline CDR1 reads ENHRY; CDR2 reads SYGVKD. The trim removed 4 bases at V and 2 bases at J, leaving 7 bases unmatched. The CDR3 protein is CAISGTGGMSKNIQYF. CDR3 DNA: TGTGCCATCAGTGGTACAGGGGGTATGTCCAAAAACATTCAGTACTTC.

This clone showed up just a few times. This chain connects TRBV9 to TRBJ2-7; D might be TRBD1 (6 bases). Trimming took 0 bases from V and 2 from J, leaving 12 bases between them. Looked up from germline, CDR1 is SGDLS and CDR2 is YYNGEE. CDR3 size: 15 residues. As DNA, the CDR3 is TGTGCCAGCAGCGTAGATGCAGGGGTTCCCTACGAGCAGTACTTC. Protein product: CASSVDAGVPYEQYF.

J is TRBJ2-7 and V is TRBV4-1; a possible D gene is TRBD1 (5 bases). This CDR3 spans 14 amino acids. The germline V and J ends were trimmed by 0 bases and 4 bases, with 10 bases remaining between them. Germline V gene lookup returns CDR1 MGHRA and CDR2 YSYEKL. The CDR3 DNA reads TGCGCCAGCAGCCAAGACAGGGCTCAATACGAGCAGTACTTC. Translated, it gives CASSQDRAQYEQYF.

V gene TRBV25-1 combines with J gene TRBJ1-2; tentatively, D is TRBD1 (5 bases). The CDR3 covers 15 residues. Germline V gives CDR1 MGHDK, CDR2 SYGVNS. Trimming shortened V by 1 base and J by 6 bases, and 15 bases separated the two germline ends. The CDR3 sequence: CASSESYARVNGYTF. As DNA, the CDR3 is TGTGCCAGCAGTGAATCATACGCCAGGGTGAATGGCTACACCTTC.

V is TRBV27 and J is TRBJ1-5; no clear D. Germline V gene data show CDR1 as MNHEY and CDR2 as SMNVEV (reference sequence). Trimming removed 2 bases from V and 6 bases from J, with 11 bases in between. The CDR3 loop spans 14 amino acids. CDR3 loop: CASSLGVPAQPQHF. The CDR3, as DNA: TGTGCCAGCAGTTTAGGGGTCCCCGCTCAGCCCCAGCATTTT.

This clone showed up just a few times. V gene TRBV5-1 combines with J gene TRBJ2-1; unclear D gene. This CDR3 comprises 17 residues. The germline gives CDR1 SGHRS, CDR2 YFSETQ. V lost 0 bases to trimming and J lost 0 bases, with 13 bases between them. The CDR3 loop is CASSLEGTLSSYNEQFF. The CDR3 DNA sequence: TGCGCCAGCAGCTTGGAGGGCACCCTTAGCTCCTACAATGAGCAGTTCTTC.

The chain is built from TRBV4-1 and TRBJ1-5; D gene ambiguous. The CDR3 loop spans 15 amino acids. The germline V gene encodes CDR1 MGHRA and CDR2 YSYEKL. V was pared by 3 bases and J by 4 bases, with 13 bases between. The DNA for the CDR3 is TGCGCCAGCAGCCACCAAGACTTGGGGAATCAGCCCCAGCATTTT. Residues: CASSHQDLGNQPQHF.

The CDR3 region is CASSVAQGGRGYTF. The CDR3 DNA sequence: TGTGCCAGCAGCGTGGCCCAGGGGGGTCGTGGCTACACCTTC. V usage is TRBV9 and J usage is TRBJ1-2, with 7 positions matching TRBD1. CDR1 and CDR2 from the germline V gene are SGDLS and YYNGEE. The length of the CDR3 is 14 residues. After removal of 2 bases from V and 7 bases from J, the junction contained 8 bases not matched to a gene.

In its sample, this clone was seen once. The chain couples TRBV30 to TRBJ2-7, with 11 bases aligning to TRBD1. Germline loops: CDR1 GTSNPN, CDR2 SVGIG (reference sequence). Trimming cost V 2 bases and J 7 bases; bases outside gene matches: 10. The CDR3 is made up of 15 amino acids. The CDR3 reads CAWSIGTGGFEEQYF. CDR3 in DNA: TGTGCCTGGAGTATCGGGACAGGGGGTTTCGAGGAGCAGTACTTC.

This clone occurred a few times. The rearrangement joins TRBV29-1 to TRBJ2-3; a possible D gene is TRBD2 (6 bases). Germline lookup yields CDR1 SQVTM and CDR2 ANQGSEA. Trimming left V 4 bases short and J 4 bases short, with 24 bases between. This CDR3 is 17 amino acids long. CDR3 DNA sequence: TGCAGCGTTGCGGGCGGGGAAGCTACTAGCCGCCCAGATACGCAGTATTTT. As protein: CSVAGGEATSRPDTQYF.